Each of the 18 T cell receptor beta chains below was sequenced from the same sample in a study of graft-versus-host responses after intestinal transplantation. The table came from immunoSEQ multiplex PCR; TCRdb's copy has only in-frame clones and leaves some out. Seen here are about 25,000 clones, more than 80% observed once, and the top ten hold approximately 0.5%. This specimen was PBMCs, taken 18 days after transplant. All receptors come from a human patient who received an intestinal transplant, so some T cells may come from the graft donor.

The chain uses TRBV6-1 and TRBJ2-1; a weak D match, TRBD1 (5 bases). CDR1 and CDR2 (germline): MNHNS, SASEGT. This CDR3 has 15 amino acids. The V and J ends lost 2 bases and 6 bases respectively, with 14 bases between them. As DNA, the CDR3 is TGTGCCAGCAGTGAAAGGGGTAGAGTTCGCAATGAGCAGTTCTTC. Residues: CASSERGRVRNEQFF.

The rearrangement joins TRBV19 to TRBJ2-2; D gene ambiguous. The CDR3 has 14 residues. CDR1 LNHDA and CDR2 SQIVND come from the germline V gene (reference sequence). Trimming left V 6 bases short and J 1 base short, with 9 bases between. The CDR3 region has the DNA TGTGCCAGTAGCCATAATCAGAACACCGGGGAGCTGTTTTTT. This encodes CASSHNQNTGELFF.

The CDR3 loop reads CATSTSGWNEQFF. CDR3 DNA: TGTGCCACCAGCACGTCAGGGTGGAACGAGCAGTTCTTC. V gene TRBV15 combines with J gene TRBJ2-1, with a weak D call TRBD1 (5 bases). V lost 4 bases and J 10 bases, leaving 14 bases between the germline ends. Germline values: CDR1 LNHNV, CDR2 YYDKDF (reference sequence). This CDR3 contains 13 residues.

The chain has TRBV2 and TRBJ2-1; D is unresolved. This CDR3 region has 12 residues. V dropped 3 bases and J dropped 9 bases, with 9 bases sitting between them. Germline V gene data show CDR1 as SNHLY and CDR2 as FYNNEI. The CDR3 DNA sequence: TGTGCCAGCAGTGATCTCGCTGCTGAGCAGTTCTTC. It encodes CASSDLAAEQFF.

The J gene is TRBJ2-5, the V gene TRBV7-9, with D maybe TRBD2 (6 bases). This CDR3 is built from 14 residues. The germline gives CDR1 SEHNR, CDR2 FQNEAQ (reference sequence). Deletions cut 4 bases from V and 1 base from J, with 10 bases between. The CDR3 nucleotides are TGTGCCAGCAGCTATCTGACTAGCCAAGAGACCCAGTACTTC. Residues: CASSYLTSQETQYF. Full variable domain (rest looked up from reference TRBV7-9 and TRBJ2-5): DTGVSQNPRHKITKRGQNVTFRCDPISEHNRLYWYRQTLGQGPEFLTYFQNEAQLEKSRLLSDRFSAERPKGSFSTLEIQRTEQGDSAMYLCASSYLTSQETQYFGPGTRLLVL.

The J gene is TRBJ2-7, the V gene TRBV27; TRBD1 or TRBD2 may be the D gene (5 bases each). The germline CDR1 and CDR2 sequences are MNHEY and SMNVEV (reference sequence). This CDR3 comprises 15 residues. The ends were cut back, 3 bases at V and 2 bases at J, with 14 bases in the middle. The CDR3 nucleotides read TGTGCCAGCAGTTTGTCCGGGACCCTGACCTACGAGCAGTACTTC. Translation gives CASSLSGTLTYEQYF.

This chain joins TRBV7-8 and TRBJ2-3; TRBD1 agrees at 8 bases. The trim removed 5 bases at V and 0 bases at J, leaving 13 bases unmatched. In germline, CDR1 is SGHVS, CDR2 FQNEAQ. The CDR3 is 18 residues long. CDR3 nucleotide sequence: TGTGCCAGCAGCCCTACCACAGGGGGGCCCTCTAGCACAGATACGCAGTATTTT. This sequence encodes CASSPTTGGPSSTDTQYF.

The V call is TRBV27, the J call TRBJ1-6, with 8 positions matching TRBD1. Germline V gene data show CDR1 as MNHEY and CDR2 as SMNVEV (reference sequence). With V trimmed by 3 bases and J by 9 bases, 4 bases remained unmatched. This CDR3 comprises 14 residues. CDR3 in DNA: TGTGCCAGCAGTTTGGCAGGGGGCGGTTCACCCCTCCACTTT. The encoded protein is CASSLAGGGSPLHF.

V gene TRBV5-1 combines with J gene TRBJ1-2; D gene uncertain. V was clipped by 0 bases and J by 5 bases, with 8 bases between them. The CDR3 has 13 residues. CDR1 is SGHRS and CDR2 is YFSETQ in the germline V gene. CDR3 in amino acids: CASSLDVQYGYTF. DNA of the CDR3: TGCGCCAGCAGCTTGGACGTTCAGTATGGCTACACCTTC.

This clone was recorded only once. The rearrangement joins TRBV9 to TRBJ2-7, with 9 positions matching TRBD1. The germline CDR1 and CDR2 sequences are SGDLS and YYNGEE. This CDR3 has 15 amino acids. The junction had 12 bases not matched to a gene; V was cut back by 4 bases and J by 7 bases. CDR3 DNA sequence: TGTGCCAGCAGCCCCCTCGGAGGACAGGGGAAGGAGCAGTACTTC. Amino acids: CASSPLGGQGKEQYF.

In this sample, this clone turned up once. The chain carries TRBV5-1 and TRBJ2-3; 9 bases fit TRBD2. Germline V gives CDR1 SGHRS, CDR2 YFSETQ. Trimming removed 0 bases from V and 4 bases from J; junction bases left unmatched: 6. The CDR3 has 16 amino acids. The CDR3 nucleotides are TGCGCCAGCAGCTTGGGGACTAGCGATTTTGCAGATACGCAGTATTTT. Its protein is CASSLGTSDFADTQYF.

Here the CDR3 reads CATSIARGNTIYF. As DNA, the CDR3 is TGTGCCACCAGTATAGCGAGAGGAAACACCATATATTTT. The rearrangement uses TRBV15 and TRBJ1-3; D gene unclear. V was trimmed by 6 bases and J by 4 bases, leaving 10 bases between them. The CDR3 covers 13 residues. CDR1 and CDR2 (germline): LNHNV, YYDKDF (reference sequence).

In nucleotides, the CDR3 is TGCGCCAGCAGCCAAATGAGAGTGGACACTGAAGCTTTCTTT. Residues: CASSQMRVDTEAFF. The rearrangement joins TRBV4-1 to TRBJ1-1, with D hard to call. The germline gives CDR1 MGHRA, CDR2 YSYEKL. V was cut by 2 bases and J by 3 bases, with 10 bases left in between. This CDR3 has 14 amino acids.

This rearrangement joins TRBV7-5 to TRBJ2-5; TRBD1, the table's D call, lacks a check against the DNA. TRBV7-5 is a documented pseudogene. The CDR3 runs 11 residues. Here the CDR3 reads CVRSPGETQYF. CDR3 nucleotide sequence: TGTGTCAGAAGCCCAGGGGAGACCCAGTACTTC.

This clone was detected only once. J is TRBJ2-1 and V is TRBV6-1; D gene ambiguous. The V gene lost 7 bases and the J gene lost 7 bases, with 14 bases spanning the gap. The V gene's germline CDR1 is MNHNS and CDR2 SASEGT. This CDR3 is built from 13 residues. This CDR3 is CASISPKENEQFF. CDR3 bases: TGTGCCAGCATCTCACCTAAGGAGAATGAGCAGTTCTTC.

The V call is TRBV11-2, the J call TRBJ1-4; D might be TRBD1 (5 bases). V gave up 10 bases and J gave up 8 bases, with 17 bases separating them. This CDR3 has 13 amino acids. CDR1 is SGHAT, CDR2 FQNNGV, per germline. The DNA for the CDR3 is TGTGCCACCACCGGGGGAGGGATGGAAAAACTGTTTTTT. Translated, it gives CATTGGGMEKLFF.

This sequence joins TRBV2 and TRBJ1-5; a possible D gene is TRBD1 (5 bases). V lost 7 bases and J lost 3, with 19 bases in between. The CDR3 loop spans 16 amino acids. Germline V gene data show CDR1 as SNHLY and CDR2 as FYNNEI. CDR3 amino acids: CASKGLTEGYNQPQHF. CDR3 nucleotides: TGTGCCAGCAAGGGCCTGACAGAAGGGTACAATCAGCCCCAGCATTTT.

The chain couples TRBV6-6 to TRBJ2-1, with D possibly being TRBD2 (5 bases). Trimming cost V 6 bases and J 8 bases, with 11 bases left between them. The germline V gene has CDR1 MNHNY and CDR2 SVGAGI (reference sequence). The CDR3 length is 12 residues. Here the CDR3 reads CASSREGHEQFF. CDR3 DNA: TGTGCCAGCAGCCGTGAGGGCCATGAGCAGTTCTTC.